A selection of T cell receptor beta chains follows, all from one sample in a study of PD-L1 blockade in urothelial cancer. TCRdb's copy holds only in-frame clones and misses some; the assay was immunoSEQ multiplex PCR. The sample carries about 130,000 clones, roughly 86% recorded once. Sequences were derived from PBMCs, sampled around atezolizumab (anti-PD-L1) treatment. These receptors originate from a man aged 45-60 years with urothelial cancer. Each CDR3 is given with its conserved first and last residue. The D gene is left open where the match is weak. Part of the rows lack a size; the others show once, few, many or a class for expanded clones.

J gene: TRBJ1-2; V gene: TRBV6-1; clone size: -; D gene: -; CDR3 protein: CASSEDPTRGYTF; CDR3 DNA: TGTGCCAGCAGTGAGGATCCGACAAGGGGCTACACCTTC
J gene: TRBJ2-3; V gene: TRBV9; clone size: -; D gene: -; CDR3 protein: CASSLDTRHTDTQYF; CDR3 DNA: TGTGCCAGCAGCCTAGACACCCGACACACAGATACGCAGTATTTT
J gene: TRBJ1-2; V gene: TRBV7-9; clone size: -; D gene: TRBD1; CDR3 protein: CASSLAPGQAASVDYGYTF; CDR3 DNA: TGTGCCAGCAGCTTGGCCCCGGGACAGGCAGCATCGGTAGACTATGGCTACACCTTC
J gene: TRBJ2-6; V gene: TRBV5-1; clone size: -; D gene: -; CDR3 protein: CASSPSGANVLTF; CDR3 DNA: TGCGCCAGCAGCCCCAGTGGGGCCAACGTCCTGACTTTC
J gene: TRBJ1-6; V gene: TRBV2; clone size: few; D gene: TRBD1; CDR3 protein: CASRQQGIENSPLHF; CDR3 DNA: TGTGCCAGCAGGCAACAGGGGATAGAGAATTCACCCCTCCACTTT
J gene: TRBJ1-6; V gene: TRBV6-1; clone size: -; D gene: -; CDR3 protein: CASKTELDLSSPLHF; CDR3 DNA: TGTGCCAGCAAGACGGAGCTAGATTTAAGTTCACCCCTCCACTTT
J gene: TRBJ2-1; V gene: TRBV2; clone size: -; D gene: TRBD2; CDR3 protein: CASRLADPFQVYNEQFF; CDR3 DNA: TGTGCCAGCCGCCTAGCGGATCCCTTCCAGGTTTACAATGAGCAGTTCTTC
J gene: TRBJ1-5; V gene: TRBV6-5; clone size: -; D gene: -; CDR3 protein: CATSRYSNQPQHF; CDR3 DNA: TGTGCCACCTCCAGGTATAGCAATCAGCCCCAGCATTTT
J gene: TRBJ2-4; V gene: TRBV7-9; clone size: -; D gene: TRBD1; CDR3 protein: CASSLAGTGSDIQYF; CDR3 DNA: TGTGCCAGCAGCTTAGCCGGGACAGGTTCCGACATTCAGTACTTC
J gene: TRBJ1-1; V gene: TRBV28; clone size: -; D gene: TRBD1; CDR3 protein: CASSLDRVAEAFF; CDR3 DNA: TGTGCCAGCAGCCTAGACAGGGTAGCTGAAGCTTTCTTT
J gene: TRBJ2-5; V gene: TRBV7-6; clone size: -; D gene: TRBD2; CDR3 protein: CASSLVGTSEQETQYF; CDR3 DNA: TGTGCCAGCAGCTTAGTCGGGACTAGCGAACAAGAGACCCAGTACTTC
J gene: TRBJ2-7; V gene: TRBV5-5; clone size: -; D gene: TRBD2; CDR3 protein: CASSLAPSSGRSYEQYF; CDR3 DNA: TGTGCCAGCAGCTTGGCCCCAAGTAGCGGGAGATCCTACGAGCAGTACTTC
J gene: TRBJ1-4; V gene: TRBV6-5; clone size: -; D gene: -; CDR3 protein: CASNGGQPTEKLFF; CDR3 DNA: TGTGCCAGCAATGGGGGACAACCGACCGAAAAACTGTTTTTT
J gene: TRBJ1-5; V gene: TRBV7-7; clone size: -; D gene: -; CDR3 protein: CASSSVVTQHF; CDR3 DNA: TGTGCTAGCAGCTCTGTCGTAACCCAGCATTTT
J gene: TRBJ1-5; V gene: TRBV19; clone size: -; D gene: -; CDR3 protein: CASSIGSGHISNQPQHF; CDR3 DNA: TGTGCCAGTAGTATAGGATCGGGACACATTAGCAATCAGCCCCAGCATTTT
J gene: TRBJ1-2; V gene: TRBV7-2; clone size: -; D gene: -; CDR3 protein: CASSSASNLFGYGYTF; CDR3 DNA: TGTGCCAGCAGCTCCGCGAGTAACCTCTTCGGCTATGGCTACACCTTC
J gene: TRBJ1-4; V gene: TRBV7-7; clone size: -; D gene: -; CDR3 protein: CASSLGEGTFSEKLFF; CDR3 DNA: TGTGCTAGCAGCTTAGGGGAGGGGACCTTTTCGGAAAAACTGTTTTTT
J gene: TRBJ2-6; V gene: TRBV5-1; clone size: -; D gene: -; CDR3 protein: CASSPGLLLSGANVLTF; CDR3 DNA: TGCGCCAGCAGCCCGGGACTCCTGCTCTCTGGGGCCAACGTCCTGACTTTC
J gene: TRBJ2-1; V gene: TRBV7-9; clone size: once; D gene: TRBD1; CDR3 protein: CASSPRPGTGKGNEQFF; CDR3 DNA: TGTGCCAGCAGCCCCCGCCCAGGGACAGGAAAAGGCAATGAGCAGTTCTTC
J gene: TRBJ1-1; V gene: TRBV5-8; clone size: once; D gene: -; CDR3 protein: CAAYLNTEAFF; CDR3 DNA: TGTGCCGCCTACCTGAACACTGAAGCTTTCTTT
J gene: TRBJ1-6; V gene: TRBV6-1; clone size: -; D gene: -; CDR3 protein: CASRQGRDPPLHF; CDR3 DNA: TGTGCCAGCAGACAGGGAAGGGATCCCCCCCTCCACTTT
J gene: TRBJ1-5; V gene: TRBV7-9; clone size: -; D gene: TRBD1; CDR3 protein: CASSFHRQGGNQPQHF; CDR3 DNA: TGTGCCAGCAGCTTCCATAGACAGGGGGGGAATCAGCCCCAGCATTTT
J gene: TRBJ1-1; V gene: TRBV18; clone size: -; D gene: -; CDR3 protein: CASSPQGGTEAFF; CDR3 DNA: TGTGCCAGCTCACCACAAGGCGGCACTGAAGCTTTCTTT
J gene: TRBJ1-5; V gene: TRBV19; clone size: few; D gene: TRBD1; CDR3 protein: CASSIWGQGNQPQHF; CDR3 DNA: TGTGCCAGTAGTATATGGGGACAGGGGAATCAGCCCCAGCATTTT
J gene: TRBJ2-2; V gene: TRBV7-9; clone size: -; D gene: TRBD2; CDR3 protein: CASSLVTAREGGELFF; CDR3 DNA: TGTGCCAGCAGCTTAGTGACCGCTCGGGAGGGCGGGGAGCTGTTTTTT
J gene: TRBJ1-6; V gene: TRBV27; clone size: -; D gene: TRBD1; CDR3 protein: CASSSRTGIYNSPLHF; CDR3 DNA: TGTGCCAGCAGTTCCCGGACAGGCATCTATAATTCACCCCTCCACTTT
J gene: TRBJ2-3; V gene: TRBV6-6; clone size: -; D gene: TRBD2; CDR3 protein: CASSYELAGTDTQYF; CDR3 DNA: TGTGCCAGCAGTTATGAACTAGCGGGCACAGATACGCAGTATTTT
J gene: TRBJ1-2; V gene: TRBV6-1; clone size: -; D gene: -; CDR3 protein: CASSILLQGSEGYTF; CDR3 DNA: TGTGCCAGTTCCATTCTTCTACAGGGTTCGGAAGGCTACACCTTC
J gene: TRBJ2-5; V gene: TRBV2; clone size: once; D gene: TRBD1; CDR3 protein: CASSGGTGEQETQYF; CDR3 DNA: TGTGCCAGCAGTGGAGGGACAGGGGAACAAGAGACCCAGTACTTC
J gene: TRBJ2-3; V gene: TRBV5-1; clone size: once; D gene: TRBD1; CDR3 protein: CASRSWTGITDTQYF; CDR3 DNA: TGCGCCAGCAGGTCGTGGACAGGGATCACAGATACGCAGTATTTT
J gene: TRBJ1-6; V gene: TRBV18; clone size: -; D gene: -; CDR3 protein: CASSPGGEDNSPLHF; CDR3 DNA: TGTGCCAGCTCACCAGGGGGCGAAGATAATTCACCCCTCCACTTT
J gene: TRBJ2-1; V gene: TRBV7-9; clone size: -; D gene: TRBD2; CDR3 protein: CASSDRLAGDTYNEQFF; CDR3 DNA: TGTGCCAGCAGCGATAGACTAGCGGGAGATACCTACAATGAGCAGTTCTTC
J gene: TRBJ2-1; V gene: TRBV7-2; clone size: -; D gene: TRBD2; CDR3 protein: CASSARLAAASYNEQFF; CDR3 DNA: TGTGCCAGCAGCGCCAGACTAGCGGCCGCCTCCTACAATGAGCAGTTCTTC
J gene: TRBJ1-3; V gene: TRBV7-8; clone size: -; D gene: -; CDR3 protein: CASTVAGANSGNTIYF; CDR3 DNA: TGTGCCAGCACCGTAGCGGGGGCCAACTCTGGAAACACCATATATTTT
J gene: TRBJ2-7; V gene: TRBV30; clone size: -; D gene: TRBD1; CDR3 protein: CASRDRGVEQYF; CDR3 DNA: TGTGCCTCCCGGGACAGGGGAGTCGAGCAGTACTTC
J gene: TRBJ2-7; V gene: TRBV30; clone size: few; D gene: -; CDR3 protein: CAWKDSYEQYF; CDR3 DNA: TGTGCCTGGAAGGACTCTTACGAGCAGTACTTC
J gene: TRBJ2-7; V gene: TRBV5-6; clone size: -; D gene: TRBD1; CDR3 protein: CASSLGPTGAYEQYF; CDR3 DNA: TGTGCCAGCAGCTTGGGACCGACAGGGGCCTACGAGCAGTACTTC